The rows below give T cell receptor beta chains drawn from one sample of a study of T cells in Graves' hyperthyroidism and ophthalmopathy. TCRdb analysed the multiplex PCR reads with MiXCR anew, one entry per CDR3 protein. The sample has 450,000 to 650,000 distinct CDR3 sequences; approximately 15% are singletons. Specimen: blood. The receptor source for this set is a woman aged 18-29 years with Graves' ophthalmopathy. Both conserved end residues are part of each CDR3. The D gene is left open where the match is weak. The listing skips clone size in some rows; elsewhere it reads once, few, many or a size class.

>.|few|TRBV24-1|TRBJ1-5
TGTGCCACCAGTGAGAGAAATCAGCCCCAGCATTTT
CATSERNQPQHF
>.|once|TRBV6-5|TRBJ2-3
TGTGCCAGCAGTTCCAGTAGACAGTCCGCCAGCACAGATACGCAGTATTTT
CASSSSRQSASTDTQYF
>.|few|TRBV9|TRBJ2-3
TGTGCCACTAAGGGGTTATCGGGGGCAGATACGCAGTATTTT
CATKGLSGADTQYF
>.|.|TRBV4-1|TRBJ2-5
TGCGCCAGCAGCCAAGATACCAGGGGAGGCGAGACCCAGTACTTC
CASSQDTRGGETQYF
>TRBD2|few|TRBV28|TRBJ2-1
TGTGCCAGCAGTACCAGGAGCGGGAGGGCCTATGAGCAGTTCTTC
CASSTRSGRAYEQFF
>.|few|TRBV15|TRBJ1-5
TGTGCCACCAGCAGGATACTGCGGGCGGATCAGCCCCAGCATTTT
CATSRILRADQPQHF
>TRBD1|many|TRBV28|TRBJ2-5
TGTGCCAGCAGTCCTGCACCGGGACAGCTCCAAGAGACCCAGTACTTC
CASSPAPGQLQETQYF
>TRBD2|.|TRBV20-1|TRBJ2-1
TGCAGTGCTAGAGGGAGGGCTAGCGGGAGGGTCCGTAATGAGCAGTTCTTC
CSARGRASGRVRNEQFF
>TRBD2|many|TRBV5-5|TRBJ2-7
TGTGCCAGCAGCTCGACCTCGGGGGAGGGCCTTAGGCAGTACTTC
CASSSTSGEGLRQYF
>TRBD1|few|TRBV27|TRBJ2-2
TGTGCCAGCAGTTTTAAGGGGGCGCGCGCCGGGGAGCTGTTTTTT
CASSFKGARAGELFF
>TRBD1|many|TRBV2|TRBJ1-2
TGTGCCAGCCGAGACGACAGGGCTGGCTACACCTTC
CASRDDRAGYTF
>.|.|TRBV10-3|TRBJ2-6
TGTGCCATCAGCCTCTCAGGGACTGGGGCCAACGTCCTGACTTTC
CAISLSGTGANVLTF
>TRBD2|.|TRBV14|TRBJ2-5
TGTGCCAGCAGCCAAGATCGGAGTAGCGGGAGTTGGTACCAAGAGACCCGGTACTTC
CASSQDRSSGSWYQETRYF
>.|many|TRBV28|TRBJ2-5
TGTGCCAGCAGTTCTTTGGAGACCCAGTACTTC
CASSSLETQYF
>.|few|TRBV19|TRBJ1-3
TGTGCCAGTAGTATTTCCCAGGGTTACGGAAACACCATATATTTT
CASSISQGYGNTIYF
>.|many|TRBV20-1|TRBJ2-1
TGCAGTGCTAGAGAAGAGTGGGGGGAAGGGATCCGCTCCTACAATGAGCAGTTCTTC
CSAREEWGEGIRSYNEQFF
>.|.|TRBV12-3/TRBV12-4|TRBJ2-3
TGTGCCAGCAGTTTAGCTTTAAATACGCAGTATTTT
CASSLALNTQYF
>.|many|TRBV3-1|TRBJ2-5
TGTGCCAGCAGCCTTTACCGGACAGTTTGGGAGACCCAGTACTTC
CASSLYRTVWETQYF
>TRBD2|few|TRBV12-3/TRBV12-4|TRBJ2-3
TGTGCCAGCAGTTTAGCACTAGCGGGCACAGATACGCAGTATTTT
CASSLALAGTDTQYF
>TRBD1|many|TRBV30|TRBJ2-1
TGTGCCTGGAGTGGAGACAGGGGCCTCTACAATGAGCAGTTCTTC
CAWSGDRGLYNEQFF
>.|many|TRBV2|TRBJ1-4
TGTGCCAGCCCGGACAGTGCAACTAATGAAAAACTGTTTTTT
CASPDSATNEKLFF
>.|many|TRBV12-3/TRBV12-4|TRBJ2-2
TGTGCCAGCAGTCCAGGGTCGGACACCGGGGAGCTGTTTTTT
CASSPGSDTGELFF
>TRBD1|many|TRBV27|TRBJ2-7
TGTGCCAGCAGCCGGGACAGGGATTCCTACGAGCAGTACTTC
CASSRDRDSYEQYF
>TRBD2|many|TRBV20-1|TRBJ2-3
TGCAGTGCTAGACTAGCGGGACCAGATACGCAGTATTTT
CSARLAGPDTQYF
>TRBD2|many|TRBV5-1|TRBJ2-7
TGCGCCAGCACCCCGGGACTAAGGAGTTCCTACGAGCAGTACTTC
CASTPGLRSSYEQYF
>.|many|TRBV20-1|TRBJ2-7
TGCAGTGCTAGAGGTCAGGACTCCTCGGGGGAGCAGTACTTC
CSARGQDSSGEQYF
>TRBD2|.|TRBV7-3|TRBJ2-1
TGTGCCAGCAGCTTAGGGTGGACTAGCGGTAGAGGTGCTTACAATGAGCAGTTCTTC
CASSLGWTSGRGAYNEQFF